This TCR beta chain was found in a study of blood T cell repertoires in COVID-19 (dated by TCRdb to about 2020). A note on the overall study: Collaborator samples came from the United States, Italy and Spain and covered acute and convalescent phases of COVID-19. The prospective study material was composed of cDNA or gDNA derived from T cells, B-cell-depleted T cells, or PBMCs. The dataset comprised deeply sampled blood TCRbeta repertoires from subjects exposed to, actively infected with, or recovered from COVID-19. The sample metadata nearly always contained a de-identified subject ID, COVID-19 status, age in years and sex. Where available, HLA class I and class II types were taken from metadata supplied by the sample provider and were not determined by assay-based typing. The samples were drawn from two sources: the first 160 participants of the ongoing ImmuneRACE study, and about 1,300 subjects contributed by 6 global collaborators. The repertoires were made available in a free public database intended to serve as a resource for research on the immune response to SARS-CoV-2.

In the prospective study, participants were about 18 to 90 years old, resided in approximately 22 geographic areas of the United States, and were enrolled through a virtual design. In the prospective study, cohorts were assigned on the basis of participant-reported clinical history obtained from a screening survey and a study questionnaire. Recovered participants in ImmuneRACE Cohort 3 were defined by two consecutive negative NP/OP PCR tests, clearance by a healthcare professional, or resolution of symptoms. In the prospective study, mobile phlebotomists collected whole blood, serum and a nasopharyngeal or oropharyngeal swab from each participant. Participants in the prospective study had the option to provide additional blood draws and questionnaires over a roughly 2-month period. Blood samples from the prospective study were shipped frozen or at room temperature prior to DNA extraction. TCRbeta CDR3 regions were amplified from genomic DNA using the immunoSEQ Assay, a bias-controlled multiplex PCR. The paper's data handling went like this. The number of nucleated cells in each sample was estimated by amplification of reference gene primers within the assay. To quantify the absolute abundance of each unique TCRbeta CDR3 rearrangement, sequence reads were collapsed and filtered. For each sample, productive Simpson clonality was calculated by taking the square root of Simpson's diversity index across productive rearrangements. In its TCRdb copy, this immuneACCESS table keeps in-frame sequences only and misses some clones. Where compared with another copy, unresolved V genes explain less than half of these, and the others have no known cause. D and trimming come from the DNA, and the V and J calls and clone size come from that table. In all, the sample holds 200,000 to 250,000 clones, and about 79% of those were seen once. About 3.7% of the sample belongs to the ten largest clones.

The CDR3 contains 13 residues, cysteine and phenylalanine counted. Only the CDR3 DNA stays, 39 bases, in frame from base 1. As encoded in the germline V gene, CDR1 is SGHRS while CDR2 is YFSETQ. V loses 0 bases, J loses 4 bases, and the germline ends lie 5 bases apart. Study-wide conclusions, independent of this receptor: The quantity of clinical and demographic metadata differed by source and by participant and was supplied without curation.

A single count supports this clone. Its antigen has not been determined. No much larger clone is present one base from it, and per-base qualities are unavailable. Source material: PBMCs or T cells enriched from blood (not recorded which). Rearrangement joined TRBV5-1 to TRBJ2-1, with no confidently assigned D gene. The sequence derives from a woman aged 55-69 years who had recovered from COVID-19. The DNA sequence is as follows: TGCGCCAGCAGCTTGGGAGATTACAATGAGCAGTTCTTC. Translated, it gives CASSLGDYNEQFF.